This entry features one T cell receptor beta chain sequence. Its antigen is as yet unknown. The record originates from a study of graft-versus-host responses after intestinal transplantation. Study-level findings and limits: Investigators detected GvH clones in recipient marrow, with some emerging earlier in ileum or blood.

The CDR3 sequence is 14 residues long. V lost 6 bases and J 4 bases, leaving 12 bases between the germline ends. From germline, CDR1 is MNHNS and CDR2 SASEGT. Profiling relied on immunoSEQ multiplex PCR, and the TCRdb table lists in-frame clones only, not all of them. The table has approximately 130,000 clones, 85% to 95% seen once. The rearrangement joins TRBV6-1 to TRBJ1-4; D not resolved. The sample here was unstimulated CD4+ T cells sorted from spleen or lymph node cells, taken before intestinal transplant. The source is a human donor who received an intestinal transplant. CDR3 region: CASSRGGLNEKLFF. The CDR3 coding sequence is TGTGCCAGCAGCCGGGGAGGCCTTAATGAAAAACTGTTTTTT.